These T cell receptor beta chains were read from a single sample in a study of beta chain features in type 1 diabetes. TCRdb's table, derived via immunoSEQ multiplex PCR, lists solely in-frame clones and lacks some. The sample consists of 130,000 to 150,000 clones, nearly 50% of them appearing once. The sample consisted of Tregs from blood. The receptors stem from a man aged 18 to 30 in good health. CDR3s include the opening cysteine and the closing phenylalanine or tryptophan. Size is stated for part of the rows, as once, few or many counts, or as a class when the clone is expanded.

>NA|TRBJ1-6|TRBV10-2
CASMGTGQVVLHF
>NA|TRBJ2-1|TRBV7-2
CASSRRDRFESEQFF
>few|TRBJ1-5|TRBV28
CASSPRDSLNQPQHF
>few|TRBJ2-3|TRBV4-3
CASSQGQGPDTQYF
>NA|TRBJ2-1|TRBV6-6
CASIRRNEQFF
>NA|TRBJ1-2|TRBV27
CASSKTSDRVGGYTF
>NA|TRBJ2-1|TRBV6-1
CASSPLLRGNEQFF
>few|TRBJ2-3|TRBV5-4
CASSQDGIPGDTQYF
>NA|TRBJ2-7|TRBV28
CASSFLAQSSYEQYF
>few|TRBJ2-7|TRBV11-2
CASSPGLAGTSYEQYF
>NA|TRBJ1-2|TRBV10-3
CAISPGQGIINYGYTF
>few|TRBJ2-5|TRBV5-1
CASSSSDREETQYF
>NA|TRBJ2-1|TRBV7-9
CASSFPSSGGSYNEQFF
>once|TRBJ2-1|TRBV5-1
CASSQTSGSSYNEQFF
>NA|TRBJ1-2|TRBV6-1
CASREGGESYTF
>few|TRBJ2-2|TRBV5-5
CASSLGRIVTGELFF
>NA|TRBJ1-2|TRBV6-1
CASSEAPRTGGRGYTF
>NA|TRBJ2-1|TRBV5-1
CASSSTRRDRYNEQFF
>NA|TRBJ2-2|TRBV2
CASSEVVVAGELFF
>NA|TRBJ1-5|TRBV9
CASSVATGPGDQPQHF
>few|TRBJ1-2|TRBV7-2
CASSSFGPRQGVNYGYTF
>NA|TRBJ2-7|TRBV5-1
CASSGQGSGLDEQYF
>NA|TRBJ2-3|TRBV19
CASSSGTSGSTQYF
>NA|TRBJ2-2|TRBV5-1
CASSWVAGRNTGELFF
>once|TRBJ1-6|TRBV19
CASSIGFSNSPLHF
>NA|TRBJ1-2|TRBV13
CASSLAEGQFYGYTF
>NA|TRBJ2-1|TRBV7-6
CASSFLAGVGEQFF
>NA|TRBJ2-7|TRBV9
CASSVGGVRALNEQYF
>once|TRBJ2-5|TRBV5-5
CASRRSETQYF
>NA|TRBJ1-6|TRBV15
CATSRPTGNSPLHF
>NA|TRBJ1-1|TRBV7-9
CASSLRGAEAFF
>NA|TRBJ2-7|TRBV27
CASSALGAGPYEQYF
>few|TRBJ2-7|TRBV7-2
CASSSRTGGYEQYF
>NA|TRBJ1-2|TRBV28
CASARSPYGYTF
>NA|TRBJ1-4|TRBV5-6
CASSDIGANEKLFF
>NA|TRBJ2-1|TRBV18
CASSRRVGSATLGGEQFF
>NA|TRBJ2-4|TRBV4-3
CASSQDRRRVDIQYF
>NA|TRBJ1-2|TRBV28
CASSPTGDYGYTF
>NA|TRBJ2-7|TRBV27
CASSRSGRGTYEQYF
>NA|TRBJ1-1|TRBV2
CASTLGHLNTEAFF
>NA|TRBJ1-2|TRBV28
CASSLLSTGWVNYGYTF
>NA|TRBJ1-5|TRBV19
CASSIGVATSRPQHF
>NA|TRBJ2-7|TRBV7-2
CASSPGTGPYEQYF
>NA|TRBJ2-7|TRBV18
CASSPTEGGTYEQYF
>few|TRBJ2-5|TRBV7-2
CASSRTTGLQETQYF
>few|TRBJ2-4|TRBV6-6
CASSWDRGDIQYF
>NA|TRBJ2-2|TRBV4-1
CASRDRGLAVGGELFF
>NA|TRBJ2-3|TRBV4-2
CASSQQGLAGGLTDTQYF
>NA|TRBJ1-2|TRBV7-2
CASSLQRGVGYTF
>few|TRBJ2-3|TRBV29-1
CSFRLADTQYF
>NA|TRBJ1-1|TRBV30
CAWSELTEAFF
>NA|TRBJ1-2|TRBV7-8
CASSRNAGGHSFYGYTF
>NA|TRBJ2-7|TRBV27
CASSLGLALEQYF
>NA|TRBJ2-7|TRBV28
CASSPPDRIYEQYF
>NA|TRBJ2-7|TRBV6-5
CASGTSGTYEQYF
>NA|TRBJ2-6|TRBV27
CASSSITGSGANVLTF
>NA|TRBJ2-2|TRBV11-2
CASSSFGTSGTSGELFF
>few|TRBJ2-7|TRBV7-9
CASSPPVGGDEQYF
>few|TRBJ2-1|TRBV9
CASSVVAGGPSRAEQFF